This T cell receptor beta chain is from a study of cytomegalovirus exposure and HLA in healthy donors. In the PCR, 60 Vbeta and 13 Jbeta primers were used. Sequenced by immunoSEQ multiplex PCR; TCRdb stores in-frame clones only, minus some. The sample's table shows over 55,000 clones. Trimming removed 3 bases from V and 0 bases from J, with 9 bases in between. This CDR3 is 15 amino acids long. Germline CDR1 is MRHNA and CDR2 is SNTAGT. The material sequenced was PBMCs. The sequence derives from a male donor in good health and CMV-seronegative. The rearrangement joins TRBV6-4 to TRBJ2-1; D perhaps matches TRBD1 (6 bases). The CDR3 DNA is TGTGCCAGCAGTGAAGGGGACACCTCCTACAATGAGCAGTTCTTC. Translation: CASSEGDTSYNEQFF.